This T cell receptor beta chain was found in a study of regulatory T cells in long-lasting Graves disease. Time point defined: newly diagnosed GD, antithyroid drugs for less than 3 months. The TCR library was made from RNA extracted from PBMCs. The CDR3 runs 15 residues. After removal of 10 bases from V and 2 bases from J, the junction contained 10 bases not matched to a gene. The germline CDR1 and CDR2 sequences are MNHEY and SVGEGT. Combining iRepertoire HTBI primers with Arm-PCR of CDR3 regions, the authors built TCR beta libraries. TCRdb redid the calling of the multiplex PCR reads with MiXCR, one entry per CDR3 protein. The sample holds about 530,000 distinct CDR3 sequences, around 16% seen once. These same data were also listed under a study on T cells in Graves' hyperthyroidism and ophthalmopathy.

V is TRBV6-2 or TRBV6-3 and J is TRBJ2-2, with 7 bases identical to TRBD1. This TCR came from a woman aged 35-65 years with Graves disease. This specimen consisted of peripheral blood mononuclear cells (PBMCs), obtained at new diagnosis, from a patient treated with antithyroid drugs. The CDR3 loop reads CATSIRGQNTGELFF. The CDR3 bases are TGTGCCACCTCTATAAGGGGGCAAAACACCGGGGAGCTGTTTTTT.